This T cell receptor (beta chain) was found in a study of Tregs in tolerant kidney transplant recipients. Study findings and constraints: Antigen-driven expansion was suggested because donor-specific Tregs expanded more than all Tregs in tolerant patients. Changing PCR primers prevented nucleotide comparison between some patients' samples.

Germline CDR1 is SGHTA and CDR2 is FQGNSA. This CDR3 is built from 14 residues. The V segment lost 6 bases and the J segment 4 bases; nucleotides outside the gene matches: 7. The repertoire was sequenced with immunoSEQ multiplex PCR; TCRdb's copy has only in-frame clones and lacks some. The sample includes 25,000 or so clones. Mixed chimerism was transient after nonmyeloablative marrow transplants from related graft donors. Thawed PBMCs were FACS-sorted into unstimulated CD4+CD25+CD127- regulatory T cells, CD4+CD25- non-regulatory cells, CD4 and CD8 cells. A word on this clone: Its antigen is not identified. Read coverage stops 3 residues before the CDR3 terminus; the germline J gene supplies the remainder.

The sequenced sample was CD4+ T cells from blood (PBMCs), obtained 6 months after the transplant. The chain employs TRBV7-2 and TRBJ1-2; 8 bases are a match to TRBD1. This clonotype was obtained from a human patient who received a combined kidney and bone marrow transplant. Some T cells may be transferred from the graft donor. This CDR3 reads CASRQAGGTYGYTF. CDR3 bases read: TGTGCCAGCAGACAAGCAGGGGGCACCTATGGC.